This T cell receptor (beta chain) was captured in a study of blood T cell repertoires in COVID-19. Study details: In each case, the material was cDNA or gDNA derived from T cells, B-cell-depleted T cells, or PBMCs.

The count of this clone is one. With V trimmed by 1 base and J by 6 bases, 5 bases remained unmatched. Germline-derived CDR1 and CDR2 are SGHVS and FNYEAQ. There are 14 residues in the CDR3. TCRdb's table, derived via immunoSEQ multiplex PCR, lists solely in-frame clones and lacks some. The sample includes 280,000 or so clones, about 89% seen only once; the top ten take around 13%. The genes are TRBV7-6 and TRBJ1-1; 7 bases line up with TRBD1. The receptor was derived from a woman aged 55-75 years with acute or convalescent COVID-19. Sequenced sample: peripheral blood. The CDR3 DNA sequence: TGTGCCAGCAGCTTAGAACGGACAGGAGCTGAAGCTTTCTTT. It specifies CASSLERTGAEAFF.